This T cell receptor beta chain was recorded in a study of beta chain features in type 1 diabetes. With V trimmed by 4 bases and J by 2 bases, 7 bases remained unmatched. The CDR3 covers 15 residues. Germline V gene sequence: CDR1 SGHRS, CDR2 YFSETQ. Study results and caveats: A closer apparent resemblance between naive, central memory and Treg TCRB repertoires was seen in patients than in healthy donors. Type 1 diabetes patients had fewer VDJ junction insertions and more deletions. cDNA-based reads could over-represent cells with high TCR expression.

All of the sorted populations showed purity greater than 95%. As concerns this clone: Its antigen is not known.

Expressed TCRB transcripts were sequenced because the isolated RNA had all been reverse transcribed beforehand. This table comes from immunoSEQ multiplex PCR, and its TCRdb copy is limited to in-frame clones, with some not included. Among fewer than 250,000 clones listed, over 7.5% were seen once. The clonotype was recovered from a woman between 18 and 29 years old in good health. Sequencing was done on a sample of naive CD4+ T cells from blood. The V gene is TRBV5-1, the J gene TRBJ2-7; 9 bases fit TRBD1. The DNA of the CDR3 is TGCGCCAGCAGCGGCACAGGGACAGGGACCTACGAGCAGTACTTC. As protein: CASSGTGTGTYEQYF.